The clone carrying this T cell receptor beta chain has a handful of counts. The germline V gene encodes CDR1 SGDLS and CDR2 YYNGEE. The V segment lost 0 bases and the J segment 2 bases; nucleotides outside the gene matches: 4. This CDR3 is built from 16 residues. This specimen belongs to a study of T-cell reconstitution after alpha-beta-depleted transplantation in children. It was with unique molecular identifiers that the TCRbeta library was prepared. TCRdb itself ran the PCR reads through MiXCR, one entry per CDR3 protein. Of about 540,000 distinct CDR3 sequences in the sample, approximately 16% were seen once.

The sequence was obtained from a human donor who donated a stem cell graft to a child with acute lymphoblastic leukemia. Sequencing was performed on PBMCs from the stem cell graft donor, taken from the stem cell graft. The V gene is TRBV9, the J gene TRBJ2-3, with 9 bases aligning to TRBD2. The CDR3 region is CASSVERGAHTDTQYF. CDR3 nucleotide sequence: TGTGCCAGCAGCGTAGAGCGGGGGGCGCACACAGATACGCAGTATTTT.